The entry below describes one T cell receptor (beta chain). Donors ranged from about 6 to 95 years old and were healthy Caucasians in Russia. These data belong to a study of blood T cells in healthy people across ages. Together with a sample-barcoded 5' primer, a J-beta primer mix was included in a second PCR lasting roughly 6 to 12 cycles. MiXCR, run by TCRdb on the 5' RACE reads, gives a single entry per CDR3 protein. Counted here are a few hundred thousand distinct CDR3 sequences, about half occurring once; the ten biggest clones make up over 40%. This sequence was found in a man aged 55 to 70 in good health. Sequencing used blood.

This chain's CDR3 is CSARSGSSYEQYF. Written as DNA, the CDR3 is TGCAGTGCAAGAAGCGGGAGCTCCTACGAGCAGTACTTC. The chain recombines TRBV20-1 with TRBJ2-7, with 8 bases fitting TRBD2. From germline, CDR1 is DFQATT and CDR2 SNEGSKA (reference sequence). This CDR3 spans 13 amino acids. J gave up 0 bases and V 6 bases, and 4 bases lay outside the gene matches.